The 24 T cell receptor beta chains given below trace back to one sample, sequenced in a study of blood T cell repertoires in COVID-19. The data were produced by immunoSEQ multiplex PCR, yet TCRdb's version contains in-frame clones alone and is incomplete. The sample records fewer than 200,000 clones, about nine tenths being singletons. Sequencing was carried out using PBMCs or T cells enriched from blood (not recorded which). All receptors derive from a woman aged 18-29 years who had recovered from COVID-19.

This sequence joins TRBV6-4 and TRBJ2-3, with TRBD2 matching 7 bases. J lost 0 bases, V lost 4 bases, and 10 bases had no gene match. CDR1 is MRHNA and CDR2 is SNTAGT in the germline V gene. The CDR3 consists of 17 residues. CDR3 amino acids: CASSGRPSGASTDTQYF. In nucleotides, the CDR3 is TGTGCCAGCAGTGGCCGACCTAGCGGAGCTAGCACAGATACGCAGTATTTT.

This chain connects TRBV28 to TRBJ2-3; D is possibly TRBD2 (6 bases). With 5 bases removed from V and 4 bases from J, the gap between germline ends came to 13 bases. CDR3 length: 14 amino acids. Germline CDR1 and CDR2: MDHEN and SYDVKM. The CDR3 region has the DNA TGTGCCAGCAGTCCGGTTGCGGGGCCAGATACGCAGTATTTT. It translates to CASSPVAGPDTQYF.

The chain uses TRBV24-1 and TRBJ2-5; D might be TRBD1 (5 bases). With 4 bases removed from V and 2 bases from J, the gap between germline ends came to 7 bases. Germline CDR1 reads KGHDR; CDR2 reads SFDVKD. The CDR3 runs to 13 residues. The CDR3 loop reads CATSETVQETQYF. The CDR3 region has the DNA TGTGCCACCAGTGAGACAGTACAAGAGACCCAGTACTTC.

This clone was counted between two and nine times. The chain couples TRBV5-1 to TRBJ1-1; the D gene is possibly TRBD1 (6 bases). Deletions cut 5 bases from V and 0 bases from J, with 11 bases between. In germline, CDR1 is SGHRS, CDR2 YFSETQ. The CDR3 runs to 14 residues. DNA of the CDR3: TGCGCCAGCAGAGGACAGTTCATGAACACTGAAGCTTTCTTT. This codes for CASRGQFMNTEAFF.

This clone appeared a few times. This chain uses TRBV28 with TRBJ1-4; weak D call: TRBD1 (6 bases). Trimming left V 5 bases short and J 6 bases short, with 19 bases between. CDR1 is MDHEN, CDR2 SYDVKM, per germline. CDR3 size: 16 residues. The CDR3 spells CASSSYRASLDEKLFF. In DNA, the CDR3 is TGTGCCAGCAGTAGCTACAGGGCGTCCCTAGATGAAAAACTGTTTTTT. The variable domain in full, with the rest retrieved from reference TRBV28 and TRBJ1-4, is DVKVTQSSRYLVKRTGEKVFLECVQDMDHENMFWYRQDPGLGLRLIYFSYDVKMKEKGDIPEGYSVSREKKERFSLILESASTNQTSMYLCASSSYRASLDEKLFFGSGTQLSVL.

This clone was counted only a few times. The chain uses TRBV6-5 and TRBJ1-5; 9 nucleotides match TRBD1. Germline V lookup: CDR1 MNHEY, CDR2 SVGAGI. V was pared by 6 bases and J by 5 bases, with 2 bases of the junction left unmatched. The CDR3 extends over 13 amino acids. CDR3 region: CASRGQGDQPQHF. The DNA of the CDR3 is TGTGCCAGCAGGGGACAGGGTGATCAGCCCCAGCATTTT.

This clone was recorded a few times. The CDR3 DNA follows: TGTGCCAGCAGGGGACAGACAGTAGAAGCTTTCTTT. Amino acid sequence: CASRGQTVEAFF. The V gene is TRBV28, the J gene TRBJ1-1; 7 bases map to TRBD1. With 6 bases clipped from V and 8 bases from J, the junction kept 6 bases outside the gene matches. The CDR3 totals 12 residues. Per the germline V gene, CDR1 is MDHEN and CDR2 is SYDVKM.

The genes are TRBV4-2 and TRBJ2-3; D might be TRBD1 (6 bases). V lost 5 bases to trimming and J lost 1 base, with 16 bases between them. CDR3 size: 16 residues. Germline CDR1 is LGHNA and CDR2 is YNFKEQ. The CDR3 spells CASSEMDRGRTDTQYF. The DNA of the CDR3 is TGTGCCAGCAGCGAGATGGACAGAGGTCGCACAGATACGCAGTATTTT.

J is TRBJ2-7 and V is TRBV30, with 14 bases identical to TRBD2. Germline CDR1 GTSNPN, CDR2 SVGIG (reference sequence). Trimming at V came to 4 bases and at J to 5 bases, leaving 7 bases not matched to a gene. The CDR3 totals 15 residues. CDR3 nucleotides: TGTGCCTGGACACTAGGGACTAGCGGGAGCCACGAGCAGTACTTC. Its protein product is CAWTLGTSGSHEQYF.

V usage is TRBV5-4 and J usage is TRBJ2-7; 10 bases line up with TRBD1. Germline V CDR1 and CDR2: SGHNT, YYREEE (reference sequence). The CDR3 sequence is 14 residues long. With V trimmed by 0 bases and J by 7 bases, 4 bases remained unmatched. This chain's CDR3 is CASSLVGTGAEQYF. The CDR3 coding sequence is TGTGCCAGCAGCTTGGTTGGGACAGGGGCTGAGCAGTACTTC.

V is TRBV29-1 and J is TRBJ2-3, with 16 bases that match TRBD2. Losses at the gene ends were 5 bases for V and 5 bases for J; bases not matched to a gene: 7. CDR1 and CDR2 (germline): SQVTM, ANQGSEA. This CDR3 is built from 16 residues. The CDR3 loop reads CSVLGLAGGTGDTQYF. The CDR3 nucleotides are TGCAGCGTTCTGGGACTAGCGGGGGGGACGGGAGATACGCAGTATTTT.

The chain couples TRBV5-5 to TRBJ1-1, with D perhaps matching TRBD1 (6 bases). Deletions cut 4 bases from V and 4 bases from J, with 14 bases between. The CDR3 runs 14 residues. Germline values: CDR1 SGHKS, CDR2 YYEKEE (reference sequence). CDR3 amino acids: CASSTPQGSTEAFF. The CDR3 DNA reads TGTGCCAGCAGCACCCCCCAGGGGAGCACTGAAGCTTTCTTT.

This clone was counted once. The chain has TRBV2 and TRBJ1-1, with TRBD1 identical over 7 bases. Germline V gives CDR1 SNHLY, CDR2 FYNNEI. The length of the CDR3 is 13 residues. The V segment lost 6 bases and the J segment 6 bases; nucleotides outside the gene matches: 7. The CDR3 DNA reads TGTGCCAGCAGAAGACAGGGCCCGGCTGAAGCTTTCTTT. Translated: CASRRQGPAEAFF. The full variable domain, with the rest looked up from reference TRBV2 and TRBJ1-1, is EPEVTQTPSHQVTQMGQEVILRCVPISNHLYFYWYRQILGQKVEFLVSFYNNEISEKSEIFDDQFSVERPDGSNFTLKIRSTKLEDSAMYFCASRRQGPAEAFFGQGTRLTVV.

The CDR3 loop is CASSSSGSTDTQYF. CDR3 nucleotide sequence: TGCGCCAGCAGCTCGAGCGGTAGCACAGATACGCAGTATTTT. The chain joins TRBV5-1 to TRBJ2-3, with a weak D call TRBD2 (5 bases). Germline V gives CDR1 SGHRS, CDR2 YFSETQ. This CDR3 has 14 residues. V lost 3 bases, J lost 0 bases, and 8 bases lay in between.

On this clone itself: This is likely a read error, given that the CDR3 carries no conserved phenylalanine or tryptophan at its end. The limits of the CDR3 on the DNA are not certain, so only TCRdb's listed CDR3 is given. The CDR3 protein is CASSWVGPGTGFNC. J is TRBJ2-7 and V is TRBV27; the DNA was not used to check the table's D call, TRBD1. Germline CDR1 reads MNHEY; CDR2 reads SMNVEV (reference sequence). The CDR3 is 14 residues long, counting both termini.

The count of this clone is one. This sequence joins TRBV29-1 and TRBJ1-1; possible D gene TRBD1, 5 bases. The germline CDR1 and CDR2 sequences are SQVTM and ANQGSEA. This CDR3 is built from 11 residues. Trimming left V 6 bases short and J 0 bases short, with 5 bases between. This CDR3 is CSVDMNTEAFF. The CDR3 DNA sequence: TGCAGCGTGGACATGAACACTGAAGCTTTCTTT.

The rearrangement uses TRBV2 and TRBJ2-7; D may be TRBD2 (5 bases). This CDR3 region has 13 residues. The ends were cut back, 6 bases at V and 3 bases at J, with 12 bases in the middle. The germline V gene has CDR1 SNHLY and CDR2 FYNNEI. The CDR3 bases are TGTGCCAGCAGGGTCGGGGTCAGCTACGAGCAGTACTTC. Amino acid sequence: CASRVGVSYEQYF.

In this sample, this clone turned up a few times. The rearrangement joins TRBV14 to TRBJ1-2, with D possibly being TRBD1 (5 bases). Germline V gene lookup returns CDR1 SGHDN and CDR2 FVKESK. V lost 0 bases and J 0 bases, leaving 8 bases between the germline ends. CDR3 length: 15 residues. The CDR3 region is CASSQDTGSNYGYTF. The CDR3 nucleotides are TGTGCCAGCAGCCAAGATACAGGTTCTAACTATGGCTACACCTTC.

This rearrangement joins TRBV7-2 to TRBJ1-1; D might be TRBD1 (5 bases). From germline, CDR1 is SGHTA and CDR2 FQGNSA. The CDR3 runs to 13 residues. The V end was cut by 5 bases, the J end by 4 bases, with 11 bases between. The CDR3: CASSHTGGTEAFF. CDR3 in DNA: TGTGCCAGCAGCCACACGGGGGGCACTGAAGCTTTCTTT.

The chain joins TRBV19 to TRBJ1-4; D possibly corresponds to TRBD1 (5 bases). The CDR3 spans 15 residues. CDR1 and CDR2 (germline): LNHDA, SQIVND (reference sequence). The germline V and J ends were trimmed by 3 bases and 5 bases, with 13 bases remaining between them. The CDR3 protein is CASSIPQALNEKLFF. DNA of the CDR3: TGTGCCAGTAGTATTCCACAGGCTTTAAATGAAAAACTGTTTTTT.

In its sample, this clone was seen many times. The chain has TRBV20-1 and TRBJ1-1; 8 bases agree with TRBD1. The CDR3 is made up of 13 amino acids. Germline CDR1 and CDR2: DFQATT and SNEGSKA (reference sequence). The junction had 4 bases not matched to a gene; V was cut back by 3 bases and J by 4 bases. CDR3 nucleotide sequence: TGCAGTGCTAGTTCGGGACAGGCCACTGAAGCTTTCTTT. Protein: CSASSGQATEAFF.

V gene TRBV11-2 combines with J gene TRBJ1-1; 8 nucleotides align to TRBD1. CDR3 length equals 13 residues. Germline V gives CDR1 SGHAT, CDR2 FQNNGV. J lost 1 base, V lost 8 bases, and 3 bases had no gene match. CDR3 sequence reads: CASATGENTEAFF. CDR3 DNA: TGTGCCAGCGCGACAGGGGAGAACACTGAAGCTTTCTTT.

The rearrangement uses TRBV7-2 and TRBJ2-1; 11 bases agree with TRBD2. The J segment lost 6 bases and the V segment lost 5 bases, leaving 9 bases of the junction unmatched. The length of the CDR3 is 16 residues. The V gene's germline CDR1 is SGHTA and CDR2 FQGNSA. The CDR3 DNA follows: TGTGCCAGCAGCCCTCGATTAGCGGGGGGGGGCAATGAGCAGTTCTTC. Translating gives CASSPRLAGGGNEQFF. Full variable domain (rest looked up from reference TRBV7-2 and TRBJ2-1): GAGVSQSPSNKVTEKGKDVELRCDPISGHTALYWYRQSLGQGLEFLIYFQGNSAPDKSGLPSDRFSAERTGGSVSTLTIQRTQQEDSAVYLCASSPRLAGGGNEQFFGPGTRLTVL.

This rearrangement joins TRBV2 to TRBJ2-1, with a possible D match to TRBD2 (6 bases). This CDR3 has 14 amino acids. Germline V gene lookup returns CDR1 SNHLY and CDR2 FYNNEI. Trimming cost V 4 bases and J 3 bases, with 10 bases left between them. CDR3 nucleotides: TGTGCCAGCAGTGTGAATAGCGGCTACAATGAGCAGTTCTTC. Protein product: CASSVNSGYNEQFF.